These T cell receptor beta chains were read from a single sample in a study of early T cells in non-severe SARS-CoV-2 infection. TCRdb ran MiXCR on the 5' RACE reads and lists one entry per CDR3 protein. The data contain roughly 50,000 distinct CDR3 sequences, approximately 7.6% of them singletons. Sequenced sample: whole blood. These receptors were obtained from an adult who was a healthcare worker with PCR-confirmed SARS-CoV-2 infection or an uninfected control (not recorded which). CDR3s leave out the opening cysteine and the closing phenylalanine or tryptophan. The order of the fields is CDR3 protein, V gene, J gene, D gene, clone size, CDR3 length. The D gene is left open where the match is weak. A clone size is listed for some rows: how often the clone was seen (once, few, many), or a class if it is expanded.

ASSYTPPTTYEQY	TRBV5-8	TRBJ2-7	NA	many	13
ASGVETSGRQETQY	TRBV4-2	TRBJ2-5	TRBD2	NA	14
ASSANYGYT	TRBV10-2	TRBJ1-2	NA	many	9
SARERTMNTEAF	TRBV20-1	TRBJ1-1	NA	many	12
SARYRANTGELF	TRBV20-1	TRBJ2-2	NA	many	12
ASSLLNSPLH	TRBV27	TRBJ1-6	NA	many	10
SLRGYTDTQY	TRBV20-1	TRBJ2-3	NA	many	10
ASARQSRNEKLF	TRBV18	TRBJ1-4	NA	few	12
ASTLSGGASDTQY	TRBV9	TRBJ2-3	TRBD2	many	13
ASSSRRIGAGYT	TRBV5-1	TRBJ1-2	NA	many	12
ASSYSRGAGVDTQY	TRBV6-5	TRBJ2-3	NA	many	14
ASSFRATYEQY	TRBV12-3/TRBV12-4	TRBJ2-7	NA	few	11
ASSQREGRYEQY	TRBV3-1	TRBJ2-7	TRBD2	many	12
SASQLAGGNTGELF	TRBV20-1	TRBJ2-2	TRBD2	NA	14
ASSLGQAGRDTQY	TRBV12-3/TRBV12-4	TRBJ2-3	NA	many	13
SASKGGTKNTEAF	TRBV20-1	TRBJ1-1	NA	many	13
SARQSLHRGDTQY	TRBV20-1	TRBJ2-3	TRBD1	many	13
SATPQGRLEGYT	TRBV20-1	TRBJ1-2	NA	many	12
AVIRTGAMNTGELF	TRBV2	TRBJ2-2	TRBD1	NA	14
ASSLGDRSYEQY	TRBV12-3/TRBV12-4	TRBJ2-7	NA	few	12
ASSEAGGGAYNEQF	TRBV6-1	TRBJ2-1	TRBD2	many	14
ASSYSSGGDKETQY	TRBV6-5	TRBJ2-5	TRBD2	few	14
AISKDRGTEAF	TRBV10-3	TRBJ1-1	TRBD1	many	11
ASSLRGGGMDGYT	TRBV5-1	TRBJ1-2	NA	NA	13